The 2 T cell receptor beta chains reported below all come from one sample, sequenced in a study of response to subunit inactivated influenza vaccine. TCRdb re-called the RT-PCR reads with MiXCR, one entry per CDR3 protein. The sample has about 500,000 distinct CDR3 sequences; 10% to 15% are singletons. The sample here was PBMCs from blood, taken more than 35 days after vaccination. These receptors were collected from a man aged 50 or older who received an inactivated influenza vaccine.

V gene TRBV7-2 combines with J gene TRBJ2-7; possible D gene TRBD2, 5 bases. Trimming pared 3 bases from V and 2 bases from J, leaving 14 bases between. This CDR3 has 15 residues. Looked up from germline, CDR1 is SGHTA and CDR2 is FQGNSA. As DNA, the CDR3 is TGTGCCAGCAGCTTTGAGCTGACACTAGCCTACGAGCAGTACTTC. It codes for CASSFELTLAYEQYF.

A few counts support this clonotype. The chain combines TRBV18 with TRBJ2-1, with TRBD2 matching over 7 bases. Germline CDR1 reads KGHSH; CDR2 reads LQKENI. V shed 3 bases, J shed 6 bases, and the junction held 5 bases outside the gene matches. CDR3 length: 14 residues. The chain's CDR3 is CASSPGRESNEQFF. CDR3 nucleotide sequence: TGTGCCAGCTCACCGGGGAGGGAATCCAATGAGCAGTTCTTC.